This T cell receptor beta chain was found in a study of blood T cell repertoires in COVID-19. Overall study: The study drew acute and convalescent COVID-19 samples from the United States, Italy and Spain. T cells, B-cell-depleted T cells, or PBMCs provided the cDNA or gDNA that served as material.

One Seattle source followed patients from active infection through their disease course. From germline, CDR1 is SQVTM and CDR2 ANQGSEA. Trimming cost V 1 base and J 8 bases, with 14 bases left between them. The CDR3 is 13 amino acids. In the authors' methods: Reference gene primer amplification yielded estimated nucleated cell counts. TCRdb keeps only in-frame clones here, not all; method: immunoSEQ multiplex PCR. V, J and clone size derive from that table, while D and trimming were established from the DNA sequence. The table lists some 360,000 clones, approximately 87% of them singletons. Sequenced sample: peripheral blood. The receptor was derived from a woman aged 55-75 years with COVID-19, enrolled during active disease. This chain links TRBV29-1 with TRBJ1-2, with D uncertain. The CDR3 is CSVEGSGEEGYTF. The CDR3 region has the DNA TGCAGCGTTGAAGGTTCTGGAGAGGAAGGCTACACCTTC.